This entry describes one T cell receptor (beta chain). J was trimmed by 6 bases and V by 0 bases; bases with no gene match: 8. There are 16 residues in the CDR3. CDR1 and CDR2 (germline): LGHNA, YNFKEQ. The sample belongs to a study of blood T cell repertoires in COVID-19. Study-wide context: Sites in the United States, Italy and Spain provided acute and convalescent COVID-19 samples. T cells, B-cell-depleted T cells, or PBMCs supplied cDNA or gDNA.

The repertoire was sequenced with immunoSEQ multiplex PCR; TCRdb's copy has only in-frame clones and lacks some. This sample has 52,000 or so clones, with 88% found just once. The source of this sequence is a man between 60 and 75 years old with active COVID-19. Input material: peripheral blood. The gene calls are TRBV4-2 and TRBJ2-1; 7 bases agree with TRBD2. The CDR3 here is CASSQEGSGIGNEQFF. CDR3 DNA: TGTGCCAGCAGCCAAGAAGGGAGCGGGATAGGCAATGAGCAGTTCTTC.